This passage covers 15 T cell receptor beta chains from one sample sequenced in a study of blood T cell repertoires in COVID-19. The data were produced by immunoSEQ multiplex PCR, yet TCRdb's version contains in-frame clones alone and is incomplete. Of more than 100,000 clones listed, 84% are singletons. Sequencing was performed on peripheral blood. The receptor source for this set is a human donor in a cohort sampled during active COVID-19.

The CDR3 region has the DNA TGCGCCAGCAGCTTGGGCGGGGGTGGTAAAACTGAAGCTTTCTTT. Protein: CASSLGGGGKTEAFF. This chain links TRBV5-1 with TRBJ1-1, with a tentative D call TRBD1 (5 bases). Germline V lookup: CDR1 SGHRS, CDR2 YFSETQ. With 0 bases removed from V and 5 bases from J, the gap between germline ends came to 14 bases. The CDR3 is 15 residues long.

The rearrangement joins TRBV5-4 to TRBJ1-5; D is possibly TRBD1 (5 bases). The CDR3 has 14 amino acids. Germline CDR1 reads SGHNT; CDR2 reads YYREEE (reference sequence). V lost 2 bases to trimming and J lost 7 bases, with 13 bases between them. The CDR3 DNA sequence: TGTGCCAGCAGCTTTGGGGGGTCCAACCAGCCCCAGCATTTT. Encoded protein: CASSFGGSNQPQHF.

The J gene is TRBJ2-5, the V gene TRBV28, with TRBD2 matching 14 bases. The V gene end was trimmed by 5 bases and the J gene end by 6 bases; junction bases not matched to a gene: 14. Germline-derived CDR1 and CDR2 are MDHEN and SYDVKM. This CDR3 region has 18 residues. This CDR3 reads CASSTGTSGGIVRQTQYF. The CDR3 region has the DNA TGTGCCAGCAGTACCGGGACTAGCGGGGGAATAGTCAGGCAGACCCAGTACTTC.

The chain employs TRBV19 and TRBJ2-1; maybe TRBD1 (6 bases). Germline values: CDR1 LNHDA, CDR2 SQIVND (reference sequence). V lost 5 bases and J 7 bases, leaving 15 bases between the germline ends. The CDR3 contains 14 residues. The CDR3 DNA reads as TGTGCCAGTAGTCAACAGGGATGGGGGAATGAGCAGTTCTTC. Its protein product is CASSQQGWGNEQFF.

The chain links TRBV11-3 to TRBJ1-5, with D unclear. The germline gives CDR1 SGHNT, CDR2 YENEEA. This CDR3 region has 14 residues. The V gene lost 5 bases and the J gene lost 6 bases, with 14 bases spanning the gap. The CDR3, as DNA: TGTGCCAGCAGCCCAAACCCAGCGGGTCAGCCCCAGCATTTT. Translation gives CASSPNPAGQPQHF.

The chain carries TRBV5-4 and TRBJ2-3; TRBD1 is a possible D gene (6 bases). The germline V and J ends were trimmed by 0 bases and 1 base, with 9 bases remaining between them. Germline V CDR1 and CDR2: SGHNT, YYREEE (reference sequence). This CDR3 spans 15 amino acids. The CDR3 loop is CASSLGRGRTDTQYF. Here the CDR3 DNA reads TGTGCCAGCAGCTTGGGCAGGGGACGCACAGATACGCAGTATTTT.

V gene TRBV11-1 combines with J gene TRBJ1-1, with no clear D. CDR3 size: 15 residues. With 1 base removed from V and 7 bases from J, the gap between germline ends came to 16 bases. Germline V gene sequence: CDR1 SGHAT, CDR2 FQDESV (reference sequence). The CDR3 protein is CASSLEGRPDGEAFF. The CDR3 nucleotides read TGTGCCAGCAGCTTAGAAGGGAGGCCTGACGGTGAAGCTTTCTTT.

In this sample, this clone turned up a few times. This chain uses TRBV5-8 with TRBJ2-1, with a tentative D call TRBD1 (6 bases). This CDR3 has 16 residues. Germline values: CDR1 SGHTS, CDR2 YDEGEE. The V and J ends lost 0 bases and 6 bases respectively, with 16 bases between them. Here the CDR3 reads CASSLVPILGGNEQFF. CDR3 in DNA: TGTGCCAGCAGCTTGGTCCCCATCCTAGGGGGCAATGAGCAGTTCTTC.

V gene TRBV7-2 combines with J gene TRBJ1-1, with D uncertain. CDR3 length equals 14 residues. V was cut by 0 bases and J by 1 base, with 6 bases left in between. CDR1 is SGHTA, CDR2 FQGNSA, per germline. CDR3 nucleotides: TGTGCCAGCAGCTTAGCTCGGGAGAACACTGAAGCTTTCTTT. It codes for CASSLARENTEAFF.

This clone was detected a few times. V is TRBV6-5 and J is TRBJ2-5; D uncertain. CDR3 length equals 14 residues. Trimming removed 2 bases at V and 4 bases at J, with 11 bases between. Germline loops: CDR1 MNHEY, CDR2 SVGAGI. CDR3 nucleotide sequence: TGTGCCAGCAGTTACGGTACAGCCCCAGAGACCCAGTACTTC. It specifies CASSYGTAPETQYF.

This clone was detected a few times. This chain links TRBV2 with TRBJ2-6, with D unresolved. Germline values: CDR1 SNHLY, CDR2 FYNNEI. This CDR3 region has 15 residues. Trimming left V 3 bases short and J 0 bases short, with 6 bases between. The CDR3 loop reads CASSDWSSGANVLTF. CDR3 nucleotides: TGTGCCAGCAGTGATTGGAGCTCTGGGGCCAACGTCCTGACTTTC. The full variable domain, with the rest looked up from reference TRBV2 and TRBJ2-6, is EPEVTQTPSHQVTQMGQEVILRCVPISNHLYFYWYRQILGQKVEFLVSFYNNEISEKSEIFDDQFSVERPDGSNFTLKIRSTKLEDSAMYFCASSDWSSGANVLTFGAGSRLTVL.

The V and J genes are TRBV7-9 and TRBJ1-2; possibly TRBD1 for D (6 bases). The CDR3 sequence is 13 residues long. Germline V CDR1 and CDR2: SEHNR, FQNEAQ (reference sequence). Deletions cut 7 bases from V and 3 bases from J, with 12 bases between. For the CDR3, the DNA is TGTGCCAGCACTCTACAGGGTGACTATGGCTACACCTTC. Amino acids: CASTLQGDYGYTF.

This chain joins TRBV5-6 and TRBJ1-3; D unresolved. The V end was cut by 0 bases, the J end by 4 bases, with 11 bases between. Germline-derived CDR1 and CDR2 are SGHDT and YYEEEE. CDR3 length equals 15 residues. In DNA, the CDR3 is TGTGCCAGCAGCTTGGCCCGGGGTACAGGAAACACCATATATTTT. This sequence encodes CASSLARGTGNTIYF.

The rearrangement joins TRBV15 to TRBJ2-7, with 10 bases matching TRBD2. CDR3 length: 17 amino acids. CDR1 and CDR2 (germline): LNHNV, YYDKDF (reference sequence). Unmatched junction bases numbered 6, after V lost 1 base and J lost 0 bases. CDR3 amino acids: CATSRAYPSGGSYEQYF. The CDR3 DNA is TGTGCCACCAGCAGAGCCTATCCTAGCGGGGGCTCCTACGAGCAGTACTTC.

J is TRBJ1-1 and V is TRBV6-5; TRBD1 matches at 11 bases. V gave up 5 bases and J gave up 5 bases; unmatched junction bases: 7. This CDR3 region has 15 residues. The germline V gene has CDR1 MNHEY and CDR2 SVGAGI. The CDR3 coding sequence is TGTGCCAGCAGTCCTGCCGGGACAGGGGGGACTGAAGCTTTCTTT. This encodes CASSPAGTGGTEAFF.